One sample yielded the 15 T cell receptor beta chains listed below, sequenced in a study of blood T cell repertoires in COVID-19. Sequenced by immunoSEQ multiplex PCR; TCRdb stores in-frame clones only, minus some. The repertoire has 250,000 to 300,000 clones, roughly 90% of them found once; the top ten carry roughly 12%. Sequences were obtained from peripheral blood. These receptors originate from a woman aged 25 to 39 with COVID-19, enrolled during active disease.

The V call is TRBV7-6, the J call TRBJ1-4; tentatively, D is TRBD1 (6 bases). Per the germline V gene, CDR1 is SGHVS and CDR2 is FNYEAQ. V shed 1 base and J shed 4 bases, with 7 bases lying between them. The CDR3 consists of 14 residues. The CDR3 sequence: CASSLGRGNEKLFF. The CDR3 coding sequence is TGTGCCAGCAGCTTAGGCAGGGGTAATGAAAAACTGTTTTTT.

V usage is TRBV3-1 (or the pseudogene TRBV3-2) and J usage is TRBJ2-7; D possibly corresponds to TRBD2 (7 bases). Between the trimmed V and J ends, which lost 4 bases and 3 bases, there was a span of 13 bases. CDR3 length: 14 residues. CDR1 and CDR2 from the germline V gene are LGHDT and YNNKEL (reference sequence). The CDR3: CASSRGGGGYEQYF. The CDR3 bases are TGTGCCAGCAGCCGCGGGGGCGGGGGCTACGAGCAGTACTTC.

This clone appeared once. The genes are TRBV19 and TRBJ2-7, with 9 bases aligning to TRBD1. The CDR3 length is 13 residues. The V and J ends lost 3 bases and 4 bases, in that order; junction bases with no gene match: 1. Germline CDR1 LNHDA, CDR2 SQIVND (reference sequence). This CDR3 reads CASSIDRGYEQYF. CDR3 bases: TGTGCCAGTAGTATCGACAGGGGGTACGAGCAGTACTTC.

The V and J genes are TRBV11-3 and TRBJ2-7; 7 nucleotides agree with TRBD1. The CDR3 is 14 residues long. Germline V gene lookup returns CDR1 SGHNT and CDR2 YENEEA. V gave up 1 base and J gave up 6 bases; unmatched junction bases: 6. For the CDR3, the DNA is TGTGCCAGCAGCTTAGCAGGGGGAGTGGTCGAGCAGTACTTC. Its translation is CASSLAGGVVEQYF.

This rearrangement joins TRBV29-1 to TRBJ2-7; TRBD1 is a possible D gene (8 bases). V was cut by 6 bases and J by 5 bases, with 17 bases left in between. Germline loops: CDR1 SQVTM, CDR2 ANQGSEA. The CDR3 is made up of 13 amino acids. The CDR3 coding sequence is TGCAGCGTACTACAGGGGGGGTTCAACGAGCAGTACTTC. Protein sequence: CSVLQGGFNEQYF.

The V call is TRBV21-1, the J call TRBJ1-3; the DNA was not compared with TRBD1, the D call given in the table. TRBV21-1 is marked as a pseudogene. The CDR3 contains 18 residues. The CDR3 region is CASSPWGRRPSKGNTIYF. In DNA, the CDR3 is TGTGCCAGCAGCCCCTGGGGCCGGAGACCCTCGAAAGGAAACACCATATATTTT.

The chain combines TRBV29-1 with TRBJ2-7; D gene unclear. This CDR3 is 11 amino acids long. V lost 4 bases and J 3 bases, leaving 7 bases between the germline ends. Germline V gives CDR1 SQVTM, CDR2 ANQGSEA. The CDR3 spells CSVVAVYEQYF. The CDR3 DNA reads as TGCAGCGTTGTGGCAGTCTACGAGCAGTACTTC.

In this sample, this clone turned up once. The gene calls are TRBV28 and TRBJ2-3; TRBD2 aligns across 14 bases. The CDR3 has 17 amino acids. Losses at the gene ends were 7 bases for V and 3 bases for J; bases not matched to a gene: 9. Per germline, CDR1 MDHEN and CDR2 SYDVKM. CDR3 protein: CASTLSGLAGATDTQYF. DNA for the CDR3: TGTGCCAGCACTCTATCGGGACTAGCGGGAGCAACAGATACGCAGTATTTT.

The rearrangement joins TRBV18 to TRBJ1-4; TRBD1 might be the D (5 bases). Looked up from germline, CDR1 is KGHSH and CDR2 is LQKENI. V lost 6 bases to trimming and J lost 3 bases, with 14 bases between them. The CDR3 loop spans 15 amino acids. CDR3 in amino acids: CASSDQTASNEKLFF. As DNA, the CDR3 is TGTGCCAGCTCCGATCAGACAGCATCTAATGAAAAACTGTTTTTT.

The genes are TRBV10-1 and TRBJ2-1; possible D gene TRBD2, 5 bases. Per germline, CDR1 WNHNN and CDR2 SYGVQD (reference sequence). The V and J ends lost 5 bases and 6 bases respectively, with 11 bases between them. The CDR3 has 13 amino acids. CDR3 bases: TGCGCCAGCAGTCGGGGATTCGGCAATGAGCAGTTCTTC. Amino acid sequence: CASSRGFGNEQFF.

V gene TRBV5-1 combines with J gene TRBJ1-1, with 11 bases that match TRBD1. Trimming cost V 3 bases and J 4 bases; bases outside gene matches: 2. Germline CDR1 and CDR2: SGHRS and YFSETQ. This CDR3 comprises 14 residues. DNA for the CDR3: TGCGCCAGCAGCTGGGGGACAGGGGGCACTGAAGCTTTCTTT. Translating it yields CASSWGTGGTEAFF.

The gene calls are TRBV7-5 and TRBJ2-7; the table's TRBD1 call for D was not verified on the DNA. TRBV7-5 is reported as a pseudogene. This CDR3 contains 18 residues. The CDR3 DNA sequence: TGTGTCAGAAGCTGTACTTGGGACAGAAATGAGCGAGCCTACGAGCAGTACTTC. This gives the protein CVRSCTWDRNERAYEQYF.

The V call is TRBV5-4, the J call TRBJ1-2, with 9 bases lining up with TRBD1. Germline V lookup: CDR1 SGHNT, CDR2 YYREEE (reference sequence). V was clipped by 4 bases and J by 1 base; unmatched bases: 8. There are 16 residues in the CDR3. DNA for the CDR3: TGTGCCAGCAGCCGAGCGGGACAGGGCGATAACTATGGCTACACCTTC. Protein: CASSRAGQGDNYGYTF.

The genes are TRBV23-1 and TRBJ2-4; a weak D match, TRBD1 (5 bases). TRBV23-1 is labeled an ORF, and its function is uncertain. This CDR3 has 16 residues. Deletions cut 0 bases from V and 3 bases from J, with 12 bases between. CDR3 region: CASSQSYGHRKNIQYF. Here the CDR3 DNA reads TGCGCCAGCAGTCAATCATACGGACACCGCAAAAACATTCAGTACTTC.

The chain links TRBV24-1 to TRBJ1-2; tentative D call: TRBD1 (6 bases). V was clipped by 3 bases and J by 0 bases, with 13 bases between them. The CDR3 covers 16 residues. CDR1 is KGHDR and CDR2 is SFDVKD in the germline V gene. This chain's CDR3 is CATSDGGDISNYGYTF. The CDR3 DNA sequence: TGTGCCACCAGTGATGGGGGGGACATCTCTAACTATGGCTACACCTTC.